The following is a TCR beta chain sequence with its context. These data belong to a study of blood T cell repertoires in COVID-19. Study at large: Samples representing acute and convalescent COVID-19 were sourced from the United States, Italy and Spain. Sample material is recorded as cDNA or gDNA derived from T cells, B-cell-depleted T cells, or PBMCs.

V was pared by 4 bases and J by 4 bases, with 5 bases of the junction left unmatched. This CDR3 region has 15 residues. Germline V CDR1 and CDR2: MNHEY, SVGEGT. As processed by the authors: Amplified reference gene primers provided the basis for estimating nucleated cell counts. Repertoires were generated with immunoSEQ multiplex PCR, while TCRdb's copy carries only in-frame clones and drops some. The V and J calls and the clone size are those of that table, but D and trimming were determined from the DNA. The sample lists approximately 69,000 clones; roughly 80% were seen once. This TCR derives from a man between 60 and 70 years old with acute or convalescent COVID-19. The chain carries TRBV6-2 or TRBV6-3 and TRBJ2-7; 12 bases match TRBD1. Sequenced material: peripheral blood. CDR3 protein: CASSSPGQGAYEQYF. CDR3 bases: TGTGCCAGCAGTTCCCCGGGACAGGGGGCATACGAGCAGTACTTC.